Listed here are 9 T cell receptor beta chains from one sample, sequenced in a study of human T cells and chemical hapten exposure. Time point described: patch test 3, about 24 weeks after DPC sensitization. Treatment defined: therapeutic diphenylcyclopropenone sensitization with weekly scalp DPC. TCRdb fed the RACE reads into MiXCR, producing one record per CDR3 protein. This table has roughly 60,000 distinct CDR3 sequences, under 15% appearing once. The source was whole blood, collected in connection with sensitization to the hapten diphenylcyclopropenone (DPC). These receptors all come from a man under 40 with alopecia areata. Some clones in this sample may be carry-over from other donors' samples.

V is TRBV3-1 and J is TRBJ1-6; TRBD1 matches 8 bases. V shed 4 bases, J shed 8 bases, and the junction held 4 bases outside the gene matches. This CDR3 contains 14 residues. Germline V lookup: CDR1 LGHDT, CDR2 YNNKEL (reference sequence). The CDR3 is CASSLTGAYSPLHF. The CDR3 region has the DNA TGTGCCAGCAGCCTGACAGGGGCTTATTCACCCCTCCACTTT. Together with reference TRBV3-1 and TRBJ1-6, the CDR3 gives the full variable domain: DTAVSQTPKYLVTQMGNDKSIKCEQNLGHDTMYWYKQDSKKFLKIMFSYNNKELIINETVPNRFSPKSPDKAHLNLHINSLELGDSAVYFCASSLTGAYSPLHFGNGTRLTVT.

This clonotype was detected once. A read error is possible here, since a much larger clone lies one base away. CDR3 bases: TGTGCCAGCAGTTACTCGAGCAAAGGGGCCGCCGGCCGCTTCGAGCAGTACTTC. It codes for CASSYSSKGAAGRFEQYF. The chain links TRBV6-5 to TRBJ2-7; D may be TRBD1 (5 bases). The germline V gene has CDR1 MNHEY and CDR2 SVGAGI. The germline V and J ends were trimmed by 0 bases and 6 bases, with 24 bases remaining between them. CDR3 size: 18 residues.

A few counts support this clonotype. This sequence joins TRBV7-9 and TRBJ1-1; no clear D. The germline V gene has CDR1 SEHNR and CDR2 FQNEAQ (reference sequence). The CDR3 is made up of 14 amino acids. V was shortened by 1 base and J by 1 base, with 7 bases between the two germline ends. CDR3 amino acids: CASSLDNGNTEAFF. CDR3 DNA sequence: TGTGCCAGCAGCTTAGATAATGGGAACACTGAAGCTTTCTTT.

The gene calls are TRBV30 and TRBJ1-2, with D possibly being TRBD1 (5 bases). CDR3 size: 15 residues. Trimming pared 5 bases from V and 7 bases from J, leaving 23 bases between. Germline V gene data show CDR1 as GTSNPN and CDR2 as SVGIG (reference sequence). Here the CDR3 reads CAWSPGPSPGGGYTF. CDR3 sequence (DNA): TGTGCCTGGTCACCGGGGCCCTCCCCCGGTGGTGGCTACACCTTC.

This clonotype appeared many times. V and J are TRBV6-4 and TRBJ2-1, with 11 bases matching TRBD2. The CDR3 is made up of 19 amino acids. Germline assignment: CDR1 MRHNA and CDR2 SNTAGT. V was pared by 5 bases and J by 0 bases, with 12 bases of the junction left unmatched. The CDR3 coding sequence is TGTGCCAGCAGTTTGGTAGCGGGGGGGGTTCTTAGCTCCTACAATGAGCAGTTCTTC. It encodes CASSLVAGGVLSSYNEQFF.

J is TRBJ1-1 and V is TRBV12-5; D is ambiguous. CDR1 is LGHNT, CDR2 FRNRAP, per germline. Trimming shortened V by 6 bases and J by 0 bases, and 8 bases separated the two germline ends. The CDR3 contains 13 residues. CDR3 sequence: CASGKEMNTEAFF. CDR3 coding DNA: TGTGCTAGTGGGAAGGAAATGAACACTGAAGCTTTCTTT.

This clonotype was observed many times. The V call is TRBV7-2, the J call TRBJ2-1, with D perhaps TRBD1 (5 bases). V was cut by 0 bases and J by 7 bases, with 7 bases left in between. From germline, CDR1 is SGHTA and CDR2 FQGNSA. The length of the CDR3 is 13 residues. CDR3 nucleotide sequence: TGTGCCAGCAGCTTAGCGCGACAGAATGAGCAGTTCTTC. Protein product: CASSLARQNEQFF.

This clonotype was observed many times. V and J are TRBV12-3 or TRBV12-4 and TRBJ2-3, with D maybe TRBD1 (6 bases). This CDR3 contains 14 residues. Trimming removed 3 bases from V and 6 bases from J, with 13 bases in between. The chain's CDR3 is CASSFPGAGDTQYF. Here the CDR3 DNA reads TGTGCCAGCAGTTTCCCAGGGGCTGGGGATACGCAGTATTTT.

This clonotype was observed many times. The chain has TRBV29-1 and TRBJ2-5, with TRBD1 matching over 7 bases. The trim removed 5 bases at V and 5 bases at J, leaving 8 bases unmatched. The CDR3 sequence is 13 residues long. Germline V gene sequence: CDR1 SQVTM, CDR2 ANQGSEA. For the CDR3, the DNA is TGCAGCGTTACCCGACAGGGACCGGAGACCCAGTACTTC. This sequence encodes CSVTRQGPETQYF.